The entry below describes one TCR beta chain. Its target is not known. This entry is derived from a study of cytotoxic CD8 clonotypes in ibrutinib-treated CLL. Whole-study context: Results showed around 24 partial and 2 complete responses; following median approximately 73 months, around 15 remained remitted, roughly twelve advanced.

TCRdb's table, derived via immunoSEQ multiplex PCR, lists solely in-frame clones and lacks some. The table lists about 200,000 clones, about 75% of them singletons, with approximately 5.9% in the top ten. CDR3 length equals 20 residues. V shed 4 bases, J shed 0 bases, and the junction held 16 bases outside the gene matches. In germline, CDR1 is SGDLS, CDR2 YYNGEE. Study-wide results and caveats: Under therapy, public clonotypes either contracted or stayed stable, and they were uncommon. An increase in clonality occurred at ibrutinib response, followed by a return toward baseline at progression.

V and J are TRBV9 and TRBJ2-3; 11 bases are shared with TRBD2. This TCR came from a human donor with chronic lymphocytic leukemia. Sample: PBMCs, taken after 12 months of ibrutinib treatment. The CDR3 nucleotides read TGTGCCAGCAGCCCAAGACTAGCGGGACGTGCCCAAACCAGCACAGATACGCAGTATTTT. As protein: CASSPRLAGRAQTSTDTQYF.